The clone carrying this T cell receptor (beta chain) was recorded a few times. Unique molecular identifiers tagged the TCRbeta library. TCRdb passed the PCR reads through MiXCR, listing each CDR3 protein once. The top ten hold 2.4% of the sample, which has over 300,000 distinct CDR3 sequences, around 10% seen once. This CDR3 is built from 14 residues. Looked up from germline, CDR1 is SGHTA and CDR2 is FQGTGA. V was pared by 5 bases and J by 5 bases, with 7 bases of the junction left unmatched. These data belong to a study of T-cell reconstitution after alpha-beta-depleted transplantation in children. V is TRBV7-3 and J is TRBJ2-7, with 9 bases identical to TRBD1. The TCR comes from a human donor who donated a stem cell graft to a child with acute lymphoblastic leukemia. The specimen comprised PBMCs from the stem cell graft donor, sampled from the stem cell graft. In DNA form, the CDR3 reads TGTGCCAGCAGCCCTACAGGGGGCAGGGACGAGCAGTACTTC. Amino acid sequence: CASSPTGGRDEQYF.